This TCR beta chain was retrieved from a study of T cell clonality in common variable immunodeficiency (dated by TCRdb to 2014 to 2015). Equivalent amounts of genomic DNA from CVID and control samples were used as sequencing input. For every sample, a 60 bp segment covering the rearranged TCRbeta CDR3 region was amplified and then sequenced. The immunoSEQ assay, a bias-corrected multiplex PCR with high-throughput sequencing, was employed for TCRbeta amplification. For the original study's pipeline: Every unique nucleotide sequence was considered a clone and was annotated with V, D and J genes, copy number and frequency. Sequences were labeled productive if in frame, and non-productive if out of frame or containing stop codons. Clonality was calculated from Shannon's entropy as previously described. Mean CDR3 Kyte-Doolittle hydropathy was derived from the predicted amino acid sequences of productive clones. The R hclust function was used to hierarchically cluster scaled V gene usage with Manhattan distance and complete linkage. Sharing of clones by CDR3 amino acid sequence was evaluated through resampling of 12 repertoires per group over 100 rounds. The repertoires were searched for approximately 70 published EBV-specific and approximately 240 published CMV-specific TCRbeta sequences. A couple of CVID samples yielding fewer than 10,000 sequences were excluded from analysis, leaving approximately 40 CVID repertoires. TCRdb took this table from immuneACCESS and kept in-frame rearrangements with V and J called. Such tables lack part of the clones; where checked against another copy, unresolved V genes explain under half of the gap, and the rest is unexplained. V and J calls and clone size are those listed in that table; D and trimming were worked out from the DNA. This sample has roughly 13,000 clones, none of them a singleton. Around 8.5% of the sample belongs to the ten largest clones.

Overall study results and their limits: Even though DNA input was the same, control samples had an average of approximately 82,000 unique sequences each, compared with 30,000 to 40,000 in CVID samples. Differences among patients in the CVID cohort limited the correlations between repertoire features and clinical complications. CVID subjects shared fewer TCRbeta clones with each other than healthy controls did (p < 0.0001). According to the authors, figuring out what caused the increased clonality in CVID would require sequencing the repertoires of T cell subpopulations. Reportedly, TCRbeta sequences from CVID had fewer deletions and N-nucleotide insertions, and highly modified clones with 13 or more V deletions were absent from CVID. TCRbeta clonality was higher in CVID subjects than in healthy controls (t-test p = 0.018), and the increase was most characteristic of about a third of subjects.

Ends trimmed: V by 6 bases, J by 3 bases; bases unmatched to a gene: 5. CDR1 and CDR2, looked up from the germline V gene (reference sequence), are LNHDA and SQIVND. The CDR3 measures 14 amino acids from cysteine to phenylalanine. Shown are 33 bases from within the CDR3, in frame from base 1. Standard criteria were used to diagnose CVID, namely serum IgG, IgA and/or IgM reduced below the normal range together with specific antibody deficiency. The CVID group comprised fewer than 50 subjects, about 15 female and approximately 29 male, aged about 8 to 64 years with a mean age of approximately 42. Most CVID patients and most healthy controls were of Caucasian heritage. At the time of study participation, every CVID subject had been on replacement immunoglobulin therapy for at least one year. No CVID subject was ill or taking immunomodulatory or immunosuppressive medication when blood was collected. Heparinized peripheral whole blood samples of roughly 5 to 8 ml were obtained from each donor. TCRbeta CDR3 repertoires were sequenced from genomic DNA of adults with common variable immune deficiency (CVID) and healthy adult controls. Diluted blood was subjected to density centrifugation over Hypaque 1077 or Ficoll-Paque for isolation of peripheral blood mononuclear cells. Unsorted mononuclear cells served as the source of genomic DNA, which was extracted either by Qiagen column purification or by a centrifugation-based method.

This clone was observed a few times. The antigen this receptor binds is unknown. The read finishes 3 residues shy of the CDR3 end, and the germline J gene is used to complete it. Rearrangement joined TRBV19 to TRBJ1-5, and TRBD1 matches 7 of the central bases. The material sequenced was peripheral blood mononuclear cells. This receptor was taken from a human donor with common variable immunodeficiency. The sequenced part of the CDR3 DNA is TGTGCCAGTAGACAGGGACAGTCCAATCAGCCC. Translated, it gives CASRQGQSNQP. In full, the CDR3 is CASRQGQSNQPQHF.